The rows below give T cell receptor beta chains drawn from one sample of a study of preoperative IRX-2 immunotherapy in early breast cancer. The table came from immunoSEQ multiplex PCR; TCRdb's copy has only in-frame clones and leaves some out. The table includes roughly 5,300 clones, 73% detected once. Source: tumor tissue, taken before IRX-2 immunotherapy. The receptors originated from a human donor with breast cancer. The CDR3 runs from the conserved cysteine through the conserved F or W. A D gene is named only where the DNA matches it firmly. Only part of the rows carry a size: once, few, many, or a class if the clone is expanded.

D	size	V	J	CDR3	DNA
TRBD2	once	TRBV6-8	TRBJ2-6	CASNYASGRVGSGANVLTF	TGTGCCAGCAACTACGCTAGCGGGAGGGTTGGCTCTGGGGCCAACGTCCTGACTTTC
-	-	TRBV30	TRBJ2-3	CAWSVQGKVTDTQYF	TGTGCCTGGAGTGTACAGGGAAAAGTCACAGATACGCAGTATTTT
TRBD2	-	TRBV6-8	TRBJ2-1	CAISGGTSGQNEQFF	TGTGCCATCAGTGGAGGGACTAGCGGGCAGAATGAGCAGTTCTTC
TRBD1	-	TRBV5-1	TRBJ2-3	CASSLVGGTTTDTQYF	TGCGCCAGCAGCTTGGTAGGGGGCACAACCACAGATACGCAGTATTTT
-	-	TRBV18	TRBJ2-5	CASSPPRRGQETQYF	TGTGCCAGCTCACCACCGAGGAGGGGGCAAGAGACCCAGTACTTC
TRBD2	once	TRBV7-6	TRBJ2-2	CASSLVASGNTGELFF	TGTGCCAGCAGCTTGGTGGCTAGCGGAAACACCGGGGAGCTGTTTTTT
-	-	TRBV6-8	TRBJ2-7	CASSYLEGMEQYF	TGTGCCAGCAGTTACTTGGAAGGTATGGAGCAGTACTTC
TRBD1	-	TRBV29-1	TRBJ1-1	CSVRTGAAEAFF	TGCAGCGTTAGGACAGGAGCGGCTGAAGCTTTCTTT
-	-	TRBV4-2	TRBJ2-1	CASSQGTGRANEQFF	TGTGCCAGCAGCCAAGGTACGGGAAGGGCCAATGAGCAGTTCTTC
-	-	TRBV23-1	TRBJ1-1	CASSQESATNTEAFF	TGCGCCAGCAGCCAAGAATCGGCAACGAACACTGAAGCTTTCTTT
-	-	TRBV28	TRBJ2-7	CASSSTGPPYEQYF	TGTGCCAGCAGTTCCACAGGGCCTCCCTACGAGCAGTACTTC
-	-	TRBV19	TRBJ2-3	CASSTTGTDTQYF	TGTGCCAGTAGTACGACAGGCACAGATACGCAGTATTTT
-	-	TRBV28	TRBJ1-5	CASTLTRVFSNQPQHF	TGTGCCAGCACCCTTACCAGGGTTTTTAGCAATCAGCCCCAGCATTTT
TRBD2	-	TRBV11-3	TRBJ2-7	CASSLGTSGLSSYEQYF	TGTGCCAGCAGCCTAGGGACTAGCGGACTGAGCTCCTACGAGCAGTACTTC
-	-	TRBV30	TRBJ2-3	CAWSKLGSADTQYF	TGTGCCTGGAGTAAGCTCGGGAGTGCGGATACGCAGTATTTT
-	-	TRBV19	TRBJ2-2	CASSIGQGWDTGELFF	TGTGCCAGTAGTATCGGGCAGGGCTGGGACACCGGGGAGCTGTTTTTT
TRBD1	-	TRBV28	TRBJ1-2	CASSFPPTGRYGYTF	TGTGCCAGCAGTTTTCCCCCGACAGGGCGCTATGGCTACACCTTC
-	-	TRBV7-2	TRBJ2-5	CASSFGFMETQYF	TGTGCCAGCAGCTTCGGCTTTATGGAGACCCAGTACTTC
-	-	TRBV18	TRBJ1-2	CASSPPQGNYGYTF	TGTGCCAGCTCACCACCCCAGGGGAACTATGGCTACACCTTC
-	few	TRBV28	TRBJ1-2	CASSSPQSKYTF	TGTGCCAGCAGTTCACCCCAGTCGAAGTACACCTTC
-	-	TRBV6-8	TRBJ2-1	CASSLSTAPHVNEQFF	TGTGCCAGCAGTTTATCGACGGCCCCTCACGTAAATGAGCAGTTCTTC
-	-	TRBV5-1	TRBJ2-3	CASSLVASTDTQYF	TGCGCCAGCAGCTTGGTGGCTAGCACAGATACGCAGTATTTT
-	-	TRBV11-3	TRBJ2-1	CASSRDFSSYNEQFF	TGTGCCAGCAGCCGGGACTTTAGCTCCTACAATGAGCAGTTCTTC
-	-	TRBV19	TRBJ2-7	CASSIQGRGTYEQYF	TGTGCCAGTAGTATACAGGGCCGAGGAACCTACGAGCAGTACTTC
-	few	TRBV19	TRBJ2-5	CASSISAYQETQYF	TGTGCCAGTAGTATTTCGGCATACCAAGAGACCCAGTACTTC
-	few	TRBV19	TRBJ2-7	CASSRNRDGSYEQYF	TGTGCCAGTAGTCGAAACCGGGACGGATCCTACGAGCAGTACTTC
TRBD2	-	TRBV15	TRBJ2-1	CATSQRGTSGRNEQFF	TGTGCCACCAGCCAGAGGGGGACTAGCGGGAGGAATGAGCAGTTCTTC
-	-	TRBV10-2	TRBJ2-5	CASSVREKQETQYF	TGCGCCAGCAGTGTACGGGAGAAGCAAGAGACCCAGTACTTC
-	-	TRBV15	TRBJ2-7	CATSRDPLAARYEQYF	TGTGCCACCAGCAGAGATCCTCTAGCAGCTCGCTACGAGCAGTACTTC
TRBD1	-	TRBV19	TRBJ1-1	CASPGQGTTEAFF	TGTGCCAGCCCGGGACAGGGGACCACTGAAGCTTTCTTT
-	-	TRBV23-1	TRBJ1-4	CASSFTANEKLFF	TGCGCCAGCAGCTTTACGGCTAATGAAAAACTGTTTTTT
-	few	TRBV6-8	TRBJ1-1	CASSYSGSTEAFF	TGTGCCAGCAGTTACTCGGGGAGCACTGAAGCTTTCTTT
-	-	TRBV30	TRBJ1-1	CAWKNMNTEAFF	TGTGCCTGGAAGAACATGAACACTGAAGCTTTCTTT
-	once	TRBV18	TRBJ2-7	CASSPPDRYEQYF	TGTGCCAGCTCACCCCCCGACCGTTACGAGCAGTACTTC
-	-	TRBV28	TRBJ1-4	CAVAALGEKLFF	TGTGCGGTAGCGGCACTGGGGGAAAAACTGTTTTTT
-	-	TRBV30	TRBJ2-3	CAWSVQGSGSTDTQYF	TGTGCCTGGAGTGTACAGGGTAGCGGGAGCACAGATACGCAGTATTTT
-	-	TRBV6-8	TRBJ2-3	CAARDDSSTDTQYF	TGTGCCGCGAGGGACGATTCTAGCACAGATACGCAGTATTTT
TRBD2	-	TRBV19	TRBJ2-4	CASSIGTSLAKNIQYF	TGTGCCAGTAGTATAGGGACTAGCTTAGCCAAAAACATTCAGTACTTC
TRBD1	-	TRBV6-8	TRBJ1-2	CATYQGDYGYTF	TGTGCCACCTATCAGGGGGACTATGGCTACACCTTC
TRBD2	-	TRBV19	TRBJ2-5	CASSILAGGRETQYF	TGTGCCAGTAGTATACTAGCGGGAGGACGAGAGACCCAGTACTTC
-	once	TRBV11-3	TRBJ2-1	CASSLGGSGSYNEQFF	TGTGCCAGCAGCTTAGGGGGTAGCGGCTCCTACAATGAGCAGTTCTTC
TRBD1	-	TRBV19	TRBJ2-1	CASSIGQGAYNEQFF	TGTGCCAGTAGTATAGGGCAGGGGGCCTACAATGAGCAGTTCTTC
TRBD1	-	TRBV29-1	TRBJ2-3	CSVDTGATDTQYF	TGCAGCGTCGACACAGGGGCCACAGATACGCAGTATTTT
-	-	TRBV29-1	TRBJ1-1	CSAGYTGTEAFF	TGCAGCGCGGGGTACACGGGCACTGAAGCTTTCTTT
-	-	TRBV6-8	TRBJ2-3	CASSYRRDDTDTQYF	TGTGCCAGCAGTTACCGGCGAGATGACACAGATACGCAGTATTTT